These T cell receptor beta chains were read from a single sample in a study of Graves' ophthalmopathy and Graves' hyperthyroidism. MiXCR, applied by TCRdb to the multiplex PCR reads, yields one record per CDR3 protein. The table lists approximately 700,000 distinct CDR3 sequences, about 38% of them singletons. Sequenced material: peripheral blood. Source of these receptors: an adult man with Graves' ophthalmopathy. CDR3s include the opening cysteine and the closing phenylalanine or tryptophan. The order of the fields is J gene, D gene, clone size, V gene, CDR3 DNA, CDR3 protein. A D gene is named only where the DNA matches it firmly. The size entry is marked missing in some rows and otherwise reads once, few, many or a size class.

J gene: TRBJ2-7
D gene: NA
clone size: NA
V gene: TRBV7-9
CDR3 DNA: NA
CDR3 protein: CASSVGQGSSYF

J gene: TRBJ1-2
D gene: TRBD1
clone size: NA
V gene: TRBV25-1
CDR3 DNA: TGTGCCAGAATCCGACAGGGAGCTAACTATGGCTACACCTTC
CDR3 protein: CARIRQGANYGYTF

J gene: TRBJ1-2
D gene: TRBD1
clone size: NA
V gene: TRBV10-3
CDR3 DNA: TGTGCCATCAGCGTTACCGGACAGGGAGACTATGGCTACACCTTC
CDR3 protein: CAISVTGQGDYGYTF

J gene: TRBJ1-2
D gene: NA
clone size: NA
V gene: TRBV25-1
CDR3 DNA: TGTGCCAGCAGTGAATTTTCGGGGACGGGCGGAAACACCTTC
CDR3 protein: CASSEFSGTGGNTF

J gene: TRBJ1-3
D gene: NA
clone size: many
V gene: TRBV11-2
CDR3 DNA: TGTGCCAGCAGCTTAAGCCTTGGGAAACTTGGAAACACCATATATTTT
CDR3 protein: CASSLSLGKLGNTIYF

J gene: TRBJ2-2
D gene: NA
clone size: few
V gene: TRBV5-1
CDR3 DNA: TGCGCCAGCAGCTTGGACGGGGGACACACCGGGGAGCTGTTTTTT
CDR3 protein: CASSLDGGHTGELFF

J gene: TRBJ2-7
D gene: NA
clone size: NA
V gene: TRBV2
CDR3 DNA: TGTGCCAGCAGTGTAGCCCCGGACGAGCAGTACTTC
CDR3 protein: CASSVAPDEQYF

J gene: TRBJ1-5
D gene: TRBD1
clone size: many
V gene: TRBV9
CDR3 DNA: TGTGCCAGCAGCACCGGACAGGGTGGTCAGCCCCAGCATTTT
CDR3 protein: CASSTGQGGQPQHF

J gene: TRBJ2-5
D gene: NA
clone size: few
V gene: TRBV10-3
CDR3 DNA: TGTGCCATCAGTGGTAACTTCATGACCCAGTACTTC
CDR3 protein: CAISGNFMTQYF

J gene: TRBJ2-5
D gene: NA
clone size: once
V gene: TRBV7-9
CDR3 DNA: TGTGCCAGCAGCTTAGGCCAGGGAAACCCCAACCAAGAGACCCAGTACTTC
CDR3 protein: CASSLGQGNPNQETQYF

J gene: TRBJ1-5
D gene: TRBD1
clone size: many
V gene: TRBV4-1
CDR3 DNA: TGCGCCAGCAGCCTGGACAGGGCTGGCAATCAGCCCCAGCATTTT
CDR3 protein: CASSLDRAGNQPQHF

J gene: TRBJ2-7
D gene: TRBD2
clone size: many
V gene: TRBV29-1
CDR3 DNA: TGCAGCGTTGAAGATTCGGTTAGCGGGAGAGCCGAGCAGTACTTC
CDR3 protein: CSVEDSVSGRAEQYF

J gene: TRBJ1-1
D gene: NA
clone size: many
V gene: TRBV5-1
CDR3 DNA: TGCGCCAGCAGCTTTGGCGGAGGGGGAGAGACTGAAGCTTTCTTT
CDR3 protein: CASSFGGGGETEAFF

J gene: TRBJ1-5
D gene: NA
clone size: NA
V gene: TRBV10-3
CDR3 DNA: TGTGCCAGCACTAGGGGACGGCAAAATAGCAATCGGCCCCAGCATTTT
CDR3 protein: CASTRGRQNSNRPQHF

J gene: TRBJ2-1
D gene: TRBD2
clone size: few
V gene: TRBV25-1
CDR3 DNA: TGTGCCAGCACCCTAGCGGGAGGTGAGCAGTTCTTC
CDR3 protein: CASTLAGGEQFF

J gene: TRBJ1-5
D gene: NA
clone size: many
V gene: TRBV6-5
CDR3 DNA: TGTGCCAGCATGAGGGGGATGTATAGCAATCAGCCCCAGCATTTT
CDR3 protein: CASMRGMYSNQPQHF

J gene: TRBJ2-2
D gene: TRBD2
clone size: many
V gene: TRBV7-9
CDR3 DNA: TGTGCCAGCAGCTCCCTTAGCGGGAGGGCCGACACCGGGGAGCTGTTTTTT
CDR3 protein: CASSSLSGRADTGELFF

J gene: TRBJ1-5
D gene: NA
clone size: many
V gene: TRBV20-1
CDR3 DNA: TGCAGTGCTAGAGGTCAGGAAGTCGGGATCCCGCCCCAGCATTTT
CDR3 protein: CSARGQEVGIPPQHF

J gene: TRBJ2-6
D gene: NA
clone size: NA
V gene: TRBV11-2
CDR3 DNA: TGTGCCAGCAGTGGTTTATACGCTTCTGGGGCCAACGTCCTGACTTTC
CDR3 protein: CASSGLYASGANVLTF

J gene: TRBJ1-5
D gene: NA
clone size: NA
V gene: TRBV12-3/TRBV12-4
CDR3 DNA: TGTGCCAGCAGTCCTGCTGGTCAGGGTTTCAATCAGCCCCAGCATTTT
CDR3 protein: CASSPAGQGFNQPQHF

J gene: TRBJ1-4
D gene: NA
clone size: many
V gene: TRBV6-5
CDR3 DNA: TGTGCCAGCAGTTACGCGCGTGCAACTAATGAAAAACTGTTTTTT
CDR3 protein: CASSYARATNEKLFF

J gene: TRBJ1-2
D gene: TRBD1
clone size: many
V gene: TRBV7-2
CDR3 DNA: TGTGCCAGCAGCTTAGGGACAGGGCCTAACTATGGCTACACCTTC
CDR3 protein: CASSLGTGPNYGYTF

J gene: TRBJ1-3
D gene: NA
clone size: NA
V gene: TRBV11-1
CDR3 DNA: TGTGCCTGGAAGGGACGGAACTCTGGAAACACCATATATTTT
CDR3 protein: CAWKGRNSGNTIYF

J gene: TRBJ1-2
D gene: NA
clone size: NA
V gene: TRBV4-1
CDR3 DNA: TGCGCCAGCAGCCAAGATCCATCGGGAGGGATGGACTATGGCTACACCTTC
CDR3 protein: CASSQDPSGGMDYGYTF

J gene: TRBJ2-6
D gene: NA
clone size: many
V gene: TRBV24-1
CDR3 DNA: TGTGCCACCAGTGTGGGGGGTGATGGGGCCAACGTCCTGACTTTC
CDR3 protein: CATSVGGDGANVLTF

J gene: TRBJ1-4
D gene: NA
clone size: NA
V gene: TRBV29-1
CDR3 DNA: TGCAGCGTTGAAGGCAGCTCGATGGGTGGGGAAAAACTGTTTTTT
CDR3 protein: CSVEGSSMGGEKLFF

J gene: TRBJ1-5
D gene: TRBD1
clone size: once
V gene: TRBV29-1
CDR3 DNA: TGCAGTCTAGGGACAGGGGTGTATCAGCCCCAGCATTTT
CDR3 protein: CSLGTGVYQPQHF

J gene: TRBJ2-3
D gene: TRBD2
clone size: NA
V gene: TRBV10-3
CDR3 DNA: TGTGCCATCAGTGAGAAAGCGGGAGGGATCACAGATACGCAGTATTTT
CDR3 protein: CAISEKAGGITDTQYF

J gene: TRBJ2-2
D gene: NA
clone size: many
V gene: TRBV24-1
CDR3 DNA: TGTGCCACGAGGGACCCTAACACCGGGGAGCTGTTTTTT
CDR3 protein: CATRDPNTGELFF

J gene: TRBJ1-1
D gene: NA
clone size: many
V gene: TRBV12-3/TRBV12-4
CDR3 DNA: TGTGCCAGCAGTACCCCAAGAGGGAACACTGAAGCTTTCTTT
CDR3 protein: CASSTPRGNTEAFF

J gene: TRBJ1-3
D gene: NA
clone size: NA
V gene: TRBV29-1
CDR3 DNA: TGCAGCGCCGGGGGTACAGGGAGCTCTGGAAACACCATATATTTT
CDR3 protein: CSAGGTGSSGNTIYF

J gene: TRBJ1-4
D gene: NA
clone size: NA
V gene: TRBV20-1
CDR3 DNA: TGCAGTGCTAGAGACGGGGCGGGGGCTGAGGATGAAAAACTGTTTTTT
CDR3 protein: CSARDGAGAEDEKLFF